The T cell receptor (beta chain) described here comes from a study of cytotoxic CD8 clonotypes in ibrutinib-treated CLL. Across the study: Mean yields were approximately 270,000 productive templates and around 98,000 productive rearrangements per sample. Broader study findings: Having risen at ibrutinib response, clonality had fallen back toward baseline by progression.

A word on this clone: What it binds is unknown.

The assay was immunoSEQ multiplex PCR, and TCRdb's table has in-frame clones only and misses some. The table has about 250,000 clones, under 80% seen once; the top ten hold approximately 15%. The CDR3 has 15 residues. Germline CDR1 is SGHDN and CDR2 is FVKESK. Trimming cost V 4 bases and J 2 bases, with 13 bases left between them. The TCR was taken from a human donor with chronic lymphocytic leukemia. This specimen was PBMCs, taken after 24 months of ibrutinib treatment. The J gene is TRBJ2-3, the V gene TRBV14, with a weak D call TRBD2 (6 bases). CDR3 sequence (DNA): TGTGCCAGCAGCCCGCGGGACTCTTTCACAGATACGCAGTATTTT. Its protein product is CASSPRDSFTDTQYF.